These 3 T cell receptor beta chains share one sample of origin, sequenced in a study of T-cell memory formation after mild COVID-19. Via MiXCR, TCRdb re-called the 5' RACE reads, giving one row per CDR3 protein. The sample has 300,000 to 350,000 distinct CDR3 sequences; 19% are singletons. The sequenced sample consisted of PBMCs or a T cell subset sorted from them (not recorded which). These receptor sequences come from a man aged 18 to 30 who had mild COVID-19 (a few samples of this study predate the infection). Cell type and time point are not known.

This clonotype turned up a few times. In DNA form, the CDR3 reads TGTGCCAGCTCACCTAGACTAGCGGGGAACACAGATACGCAGTATTTT. Translation: CASSPRLAGNTDTQYF. The V and J genes are TRBV18 and TRBJ2-3; TRBD2 matches at 11 bases. V shed 3 bases and J 2 bases; nucleotides not matched to a gene: 4. From germline, CDR1 is KGHSH and CDR2 LQKENI. This CDR3 comprises 16 residues.

This clonotype was seen more than once but under ten times. This chain connects TRBV20-1 to TRBJ2-3, with D tentatively TRBD1 or TRBD2 (5 bases each). The CDR3 runs to 15 residues. Germline CDR1 is DFQATT and CDR2 is SNEGSKA (reference sequence). V lost 5 bases and J 1 base, leaving 16 bases between the germline ends. CDR3 DNA sequence: TGCAGTGCTGGAACTCCGGGACGGGGCACAGATACGCAGTATTTT. Translated, it gives CSAGTPGRGTDTQYF.

The chain joins TRBV5-5 to TRBJ1-4, with D perhaps TRBD1 (5 bases). V was shortened by 4 bases and J by 8 bases, with 27 bases between the two germline ends. CDR1 is SGHKS and CDR2 is YYEKEE in the germline V gene (reference sequence). The CDR3 length is 18 residues. The CDR3 is CASSNQGSPSGFREKLFF. The CDR3 nucleotides read TGTGCCAGCAGCAATCAGGGTTCCCCTTCAGGGTTTCGGGAAAAACTGTTTTTT.